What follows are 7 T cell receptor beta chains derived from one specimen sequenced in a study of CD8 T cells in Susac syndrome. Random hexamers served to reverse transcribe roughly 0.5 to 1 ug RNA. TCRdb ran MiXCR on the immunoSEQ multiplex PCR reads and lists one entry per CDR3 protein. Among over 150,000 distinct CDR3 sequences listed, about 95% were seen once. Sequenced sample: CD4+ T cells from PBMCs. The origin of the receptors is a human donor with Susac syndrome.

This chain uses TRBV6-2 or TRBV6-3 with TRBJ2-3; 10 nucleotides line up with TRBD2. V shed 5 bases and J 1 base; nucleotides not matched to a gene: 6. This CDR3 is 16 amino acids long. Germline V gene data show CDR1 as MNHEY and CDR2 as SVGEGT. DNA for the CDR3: TGTGCCAGCAGTACCCTCGGGACTAGCGGCACAGATACGCAGTATTTT. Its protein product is CASSTLGTSGTDTQYF.

The CDR3 bases are TGTGCCAGCAGTCCCCTGACAGGGGGCTACGGTCAGCCCCAGCATTTT. Translating it yields CASSPLTGGYGQPQHF. The chain links TRBV28 to TRBJ1-5; 10 bases agree with TRBD1. CDR3 length: 16 residues. With V trimmed by 5 bases and J by 6 bases, 10 bases remained unmatched. Germline V CDR1 and CDR2: MDHEN, SYDVKM.

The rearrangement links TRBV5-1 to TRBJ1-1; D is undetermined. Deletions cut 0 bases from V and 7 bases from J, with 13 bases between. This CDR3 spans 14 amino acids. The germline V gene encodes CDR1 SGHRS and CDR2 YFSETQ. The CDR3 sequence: CASSLAFGEGEAFF. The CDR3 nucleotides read TGCGCCAGCAGCTTGGCTTTCGGGGAGGGTGAAGCTTTCTTT.

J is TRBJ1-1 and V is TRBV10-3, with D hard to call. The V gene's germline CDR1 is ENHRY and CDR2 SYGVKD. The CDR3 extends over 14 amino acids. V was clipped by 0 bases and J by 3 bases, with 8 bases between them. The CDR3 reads CAISESTGHTEAFF. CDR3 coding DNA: TGTGCCATCAGTGAGTCAACCGGGCACACTGAAGCTTTCTTT.

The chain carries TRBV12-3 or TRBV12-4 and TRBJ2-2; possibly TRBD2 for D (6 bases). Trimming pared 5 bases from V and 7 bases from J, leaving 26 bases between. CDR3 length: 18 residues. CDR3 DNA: TGTGCCAGCAGTCCGCGAGGTAGCGGTAATTTAAAGGGCGGGGAGCTGTTTTTT. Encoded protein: CASSPRGSGNLKGGELFF.

The CDR3 is CASSSGQRNTEAFF. CDR3 DNA sequence: TGTGCCAGCAGCTCGGGACAGAGAAACACTGAAGCTTTCTTT. This sequence joins TRBV11-2 and TRBJ1-1, with 7 bases that match TRBD1. This CDR3 has 14 amino acids. V gave up 4 bases and J gave up 2 bases; unmatched junction bases: 4. CDR1 is SGHAT and CDR2 is FQNNGV in the germline V gene. The full variable domain, its missing parts supplied by reference TRBV11-2 and TRBJ1-1, is EAGVAQSPRYKIIEKRQSVAFWCNPISGHATLYWYQQILGQGPKLLIQFQNNGVVDDSQLPKDRFSAERLKGVDSTLKIQPAKLEDSAVYLCASSSGQRNTEAFFGQGTRLTVV.

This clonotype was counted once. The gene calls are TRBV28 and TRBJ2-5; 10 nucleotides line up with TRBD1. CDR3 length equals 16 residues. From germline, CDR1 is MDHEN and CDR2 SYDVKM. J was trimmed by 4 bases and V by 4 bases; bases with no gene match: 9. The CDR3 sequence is CASSSPRTGGLETQYF. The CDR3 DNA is TGTGCCAGCAGTTCCCCCCGGACAGGGGGGTTAGAGACCCAGTACTTC.